This TCR beta chain stems from a study of blood T cell repertoires in COVID-19. At the level of the study: Sources were T cells, B-cell-depleted T cells, or PBMCs; the material itself was cDNA or gDNA.

Only in-frame clones appear in the TCRdb table, and some are missing; sequencing was by immunoSEQ multiplex PCR. The repertoire includes 350,000 to 400,000 clones, more than 70% of them detected once, and more than 1% sits in the top ten. The study recruited people aged about 18 to 95 years across around 23 US areas. This receptor was taken from a woman aged 18-30 years who had recovered from COVID-19. Source material: PBMCs or T cells enriched from blood (not recorded which).

CDR3 protein: CASTGYRGVGGYTF. The CDR3 coding sequence is TGTGCCAGCACCGGTTACAGGGGGGTAGGTGGCTACACCTTC. The genes are TRBV6-5 and TRBJ1-2; 8 bases map to TRBD1. With 7 bases clipped from V and 7 bases from J, the junction kept 11 bases outside the gene matches. This CDR3 is 14 amino acids long. CDR1 is MNHEY, CDR2 SVGAGI, per germline.